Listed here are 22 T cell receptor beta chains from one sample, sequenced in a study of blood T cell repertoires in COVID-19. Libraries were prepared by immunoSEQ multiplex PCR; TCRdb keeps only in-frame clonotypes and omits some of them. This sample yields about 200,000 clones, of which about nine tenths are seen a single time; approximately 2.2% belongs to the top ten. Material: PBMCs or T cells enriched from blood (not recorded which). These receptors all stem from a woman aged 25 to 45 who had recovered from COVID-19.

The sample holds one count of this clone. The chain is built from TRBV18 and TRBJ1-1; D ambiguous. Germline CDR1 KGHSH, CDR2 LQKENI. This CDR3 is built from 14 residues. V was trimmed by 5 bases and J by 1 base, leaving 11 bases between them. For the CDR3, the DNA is TGTGCCAGCTCATCGGCCGGAGAGAACACTGAAGCTTTCTTT. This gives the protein CASSSAGENTEAFF.

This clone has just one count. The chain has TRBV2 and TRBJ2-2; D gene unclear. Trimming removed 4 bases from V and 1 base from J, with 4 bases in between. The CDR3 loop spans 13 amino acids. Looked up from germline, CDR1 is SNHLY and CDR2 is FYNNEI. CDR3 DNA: TGTGCCAGCAGTGGGCAGAACACCGGGGAGCTGTTTTTT. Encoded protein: CASSGQNTGELFF.

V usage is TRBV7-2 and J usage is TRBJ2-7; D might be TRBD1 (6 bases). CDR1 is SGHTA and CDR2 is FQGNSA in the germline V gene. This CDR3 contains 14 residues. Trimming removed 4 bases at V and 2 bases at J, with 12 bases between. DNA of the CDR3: TGTGCCAGCAGCTCTACAGGGACCACCTACGAGCAGTACTTC. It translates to CASSSTGTTYEQYF.

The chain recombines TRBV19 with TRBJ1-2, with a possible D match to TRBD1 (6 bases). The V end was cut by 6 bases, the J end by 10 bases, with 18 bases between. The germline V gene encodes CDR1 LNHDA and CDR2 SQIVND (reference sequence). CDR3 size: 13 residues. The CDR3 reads CASRAGQRGDYTF. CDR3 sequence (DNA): TGTGCCAGTAGAGCGGGACAAAGGGGGGACTACACCTTC.

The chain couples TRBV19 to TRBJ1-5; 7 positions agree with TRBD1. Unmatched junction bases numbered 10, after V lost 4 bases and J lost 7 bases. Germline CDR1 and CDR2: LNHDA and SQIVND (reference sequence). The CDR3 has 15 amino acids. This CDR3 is CASSSRQGSGQPQHF. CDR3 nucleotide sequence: TGTGCCAGTAGTAGTCGACAGGGATCAGGACAGCCCCAGCATTTT.

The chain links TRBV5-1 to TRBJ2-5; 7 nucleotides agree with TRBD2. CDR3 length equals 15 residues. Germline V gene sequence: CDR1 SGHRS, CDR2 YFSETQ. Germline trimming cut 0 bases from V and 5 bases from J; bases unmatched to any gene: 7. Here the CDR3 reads CASSLAWAGVETQYF. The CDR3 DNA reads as TGCGCCAGCAGCTTGGCCTGGGCGGGGGTGGAGACCCAGTACTTC. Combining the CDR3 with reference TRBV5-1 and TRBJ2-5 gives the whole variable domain KAGVTQTPRYLIKTRGQQVTLSCSPISGHRSVSWYQQTPGQGLQFLFEYFSETQRNKGNFPGRFSGRQFSNSRSEMNVSTLELGDSALYLCASSLAWAGVETQYFGPGTRLLVL.

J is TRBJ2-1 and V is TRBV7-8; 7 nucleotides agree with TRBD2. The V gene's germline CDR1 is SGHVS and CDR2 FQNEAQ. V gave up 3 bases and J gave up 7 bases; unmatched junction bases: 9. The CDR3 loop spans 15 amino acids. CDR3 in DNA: TGTGCCAGCAGCTTGATGCGGGAGAGGAGGAATGAGCAGTTCTTC. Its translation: CASSLMRERRNEQFF.

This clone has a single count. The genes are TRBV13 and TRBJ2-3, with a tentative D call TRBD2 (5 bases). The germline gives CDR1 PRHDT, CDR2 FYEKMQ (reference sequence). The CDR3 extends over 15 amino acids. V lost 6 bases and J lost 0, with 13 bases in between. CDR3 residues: CASRSREGSTDTQYF. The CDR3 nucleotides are TGTGCCAGCAGATCCAGAGAGGGTAGCACAGATACGCAGTATTTT. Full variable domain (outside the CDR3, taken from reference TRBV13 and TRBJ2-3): AAGVIQSPRHLIKEKRETATLKCYPIPRHDTVYWYQQGPGQDPQFLISFYEKMQSDKGSIPDRFSAQQFSDYHSELNMSSLELGDSALYFCASRSREGSTDTQYFGPGTRLTVL.

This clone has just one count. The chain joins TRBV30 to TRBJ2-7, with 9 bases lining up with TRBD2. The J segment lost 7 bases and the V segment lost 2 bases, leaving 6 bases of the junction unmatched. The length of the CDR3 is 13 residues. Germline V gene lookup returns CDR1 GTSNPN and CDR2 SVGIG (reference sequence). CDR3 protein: CAWSRVAGEEQYF. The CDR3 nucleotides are TGTGCCTGGAGTAGGGTAGCGGGAGAGGAGCAGTACTTC.

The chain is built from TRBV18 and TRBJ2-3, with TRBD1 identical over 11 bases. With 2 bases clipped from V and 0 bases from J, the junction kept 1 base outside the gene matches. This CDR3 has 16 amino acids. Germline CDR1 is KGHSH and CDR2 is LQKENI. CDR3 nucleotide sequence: TGTGCCAGCTCACCAGGGACAGGGGGTAGCACAGATACGCAGTATTTT. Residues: CASSPGTGGSTDTQYF.

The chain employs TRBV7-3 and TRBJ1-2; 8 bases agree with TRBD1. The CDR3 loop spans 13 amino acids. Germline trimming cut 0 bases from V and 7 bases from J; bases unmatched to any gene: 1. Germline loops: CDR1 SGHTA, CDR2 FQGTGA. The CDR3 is CASSLTGQAGYTF. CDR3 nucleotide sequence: TGTGCCAGCAGCTTAACGGGACAGGCTGGCTACACCTTC.

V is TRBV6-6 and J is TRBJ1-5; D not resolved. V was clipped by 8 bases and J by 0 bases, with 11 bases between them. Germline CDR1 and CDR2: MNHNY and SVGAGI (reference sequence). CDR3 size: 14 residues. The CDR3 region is CASGGRYSNQPQHF. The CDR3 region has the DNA TGTGCCAGCGGCGGGAGGTATAGCAATCAGCCCCAGCATTTT.

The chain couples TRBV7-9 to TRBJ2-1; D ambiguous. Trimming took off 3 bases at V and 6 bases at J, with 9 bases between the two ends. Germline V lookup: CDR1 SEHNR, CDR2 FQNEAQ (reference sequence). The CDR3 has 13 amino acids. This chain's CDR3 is CASSFGGINEQFF. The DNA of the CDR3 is TGTGCCAGCAGCTTTGGCGGCATCAATGAGCAGTTCTTC.

This CDR3 reads CASSFDGYTF. The CDR3 DNA is TGTGCCAGTAGTTTCGATGGCTACACCTTC. This chain joins TRBV19 and TRBJ1-2, with D unclear. Germline CDR1 and CDR2: LNHDA and SQIVND (reference sequence). This CDR3 has 10 amino acids. V was shortened by 5 bases and J by 6 bases, with 4 bases between the two germline ends.

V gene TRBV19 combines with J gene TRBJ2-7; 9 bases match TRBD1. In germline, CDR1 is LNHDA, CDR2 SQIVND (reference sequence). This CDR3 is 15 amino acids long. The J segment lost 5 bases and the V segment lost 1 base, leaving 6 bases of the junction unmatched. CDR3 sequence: CASSIGGTGSHEQYF. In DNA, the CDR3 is TGTGCCAGTAGTATAGGGGGGACAGGGAGCCACGAGCAGTACTTC.

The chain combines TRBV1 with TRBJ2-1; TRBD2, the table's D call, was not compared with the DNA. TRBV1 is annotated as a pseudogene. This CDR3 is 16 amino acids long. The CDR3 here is CTSSQDLASGNNEQFF. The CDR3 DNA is TGCACCAGCAGCCAAGATCTGGCTAGCGGGAACAATGAGCAGTTCTTC.

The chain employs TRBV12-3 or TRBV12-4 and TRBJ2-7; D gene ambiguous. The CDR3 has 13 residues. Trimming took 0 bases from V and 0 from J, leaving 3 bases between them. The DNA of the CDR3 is TGTGCCAGCAGTTTAGCCAGCTCCTACGAGCAGTACTTC. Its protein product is CASSLASSYEQYF.

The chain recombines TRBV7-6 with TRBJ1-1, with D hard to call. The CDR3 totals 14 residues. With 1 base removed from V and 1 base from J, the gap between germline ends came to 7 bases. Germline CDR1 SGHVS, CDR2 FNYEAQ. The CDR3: CASSLGGGNTEAFF. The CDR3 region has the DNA TGTGCCAGCAGCTTAGGGGGAGGGAACACTGAAGCTTTCTTT.

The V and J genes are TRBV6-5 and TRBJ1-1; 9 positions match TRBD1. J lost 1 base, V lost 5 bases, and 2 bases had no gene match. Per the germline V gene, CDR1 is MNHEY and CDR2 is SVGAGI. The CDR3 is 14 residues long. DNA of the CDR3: TGTGCCAGCAGTAAGACAGGGGGGAACACTGAAGCTTTCTTT. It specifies CASSKTGGNTEAFF.

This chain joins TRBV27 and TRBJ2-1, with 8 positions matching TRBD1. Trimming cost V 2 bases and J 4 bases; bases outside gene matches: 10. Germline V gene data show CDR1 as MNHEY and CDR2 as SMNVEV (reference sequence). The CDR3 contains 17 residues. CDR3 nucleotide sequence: TGTGCCAGCAGTTTACATCCAGGGGGCCTTGGGTACAATGAGCAGTTCTTC. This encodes CASSLHPGGLGYNEQFF.

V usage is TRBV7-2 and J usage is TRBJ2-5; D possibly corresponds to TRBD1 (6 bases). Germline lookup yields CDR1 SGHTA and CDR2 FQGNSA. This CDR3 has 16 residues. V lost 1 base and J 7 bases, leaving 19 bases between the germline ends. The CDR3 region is CASSLEGQPVGGTQYF. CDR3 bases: TGTGCCAGCAGCTTAGAAGGACAGCCTGTTGGGGGGACCCAGTACTTC. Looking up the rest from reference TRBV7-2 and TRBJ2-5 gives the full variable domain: GAGVSQSPSNKVTEKGKDVELRCDPISGHTALYWYRQSLGQGLEFLIYFQGNSAPDKSGLPSDRFSAERTGGSVSTLTIQRTQQEDSAVYLCASSLEGQPVGGTQYFGPGTRLLVL.

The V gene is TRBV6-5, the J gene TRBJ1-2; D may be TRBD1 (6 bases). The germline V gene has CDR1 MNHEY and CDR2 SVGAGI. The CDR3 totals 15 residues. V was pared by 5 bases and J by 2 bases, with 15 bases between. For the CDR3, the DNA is TGTGCCAGCAGTAAGCACAGGGTAGACAACTATGGCTACACCTTC. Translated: CASSKHRVDNYGYTF.